The 20 T cell receptor beta chains below come from one sample, sequenced in a study of CXCR3-negative and CXCR3-positive naive CD8 T cells. All TRB cDNA libraries came from 5' RACE performed with UMI labels. Each CDR3 protein gets one entry in TCRdb, which reprocessed the 5' RACE reads and gives no DNA. The sample table sets out under 25,000 distinct CDR3 sequences. Sequenced sample: memory CD8+ T cells from blood. The origin of the receptors is a human donor in good health. Some clones in this sample may be carry-over from other donors' samples.

V is TRBV29-1 and J is TRBJ2-2; absent DNA, TCRdb's TRBD1 call cannot be checked. The CDR3 is 15 residues long. The germline CDR1 and CDR2 sequences are SQVTM and ANQGSEA. The CDR3 is CSVEDQGAVTGELFF.

V and J are TRBV3-1 and TRBJ2-1. The CDR3 is 12 amino acids. Germline V gene lookup returns CDR1 LGHDT and CDR2 YNNKEL (reference sequence). CDR3 residues: CASSQVDDEQFF.

This chain connects TRBV4-1 to TRBJ2-2; the D gene TCRdb calls, TRBD2, cannot be checked with no DNA. The CDR3 runs to 18 residues. CDR1 is MGHRA and CDR2 is YSYEKL in the germline V gene. This CDR3 is CASSQDEGNREGTGELFF.

V and J are TRBV29-1 and TRBJ2-1. This CDR3 region has 15 residues. Germline V gene sequence: CDR1 SQVTM, CDR2 ANQGSEA. This CDR3 is CSVEELGIPLNEQFF.

This chain joins TRBV27 and TRBJ1-1. The CDR3 covers 15 residues. The germline CDR1 and CDR2 sequences are MNHEY and SMNVEV (reference sequence). CDR3 amino acids: CASSLSETLNTEAFF.

The chain has TRBV14 and TRBJ2-7; with no DNA, the TCRdb D assignment of TRBD1 cannot be verified. The CDR3 has 14 residues. CDR1 SGHDN and CDR2 FVKESK come from the germline V gene. CDR3 in amino acids: CASSQKSGHYEQYF. Variable domain in full (rest from reference TRBV14 and TRBJ2-7): EAGVTQFPSHSVIEKGQTVTLRCDPISGHDNLYWYRRVMGKEIKFLLHFVKESKQDESGMPNNRFLAERTGGTYSTLKVQPAELEDSGVYFCASSQKSGHYEQYFGPGTRLTVT.

The gene calls are TRBV29-1 and TRBJ2-1; TCRdb designates TRBD1, a call that cannot be tested without DNA. CDR1 and CDR2 from the germline V gene are SQVTM and ANQGSEA. The CDR3 spans 13 residues. CDR3 amino acids: CSGGQGGYNEQFF.

J is TRBJ2-5 and V is TRBV7-8; absent DNA, TCRdb's TRBD2 call cannot be checked. CDR1 and CDR2 (germline): SGHVS, FQNEAQ. The CDR3 is 15 residues long. The chain's CDR3 is CASSLEVAMQETQYF.

The J gene is TRBJ2-5, the V gene TRBV29-1; TCRdb picks TRBD2, but there is no DNA to check that call. Germline CDR1 is SQVTM and CDR2 is ANQGSEA. The CDR3 length is 14 residues. CDR3 sequence: CRLGIGPYQETQYF. Variable domain in full (rest from reference TRBV29-1 and TRBJ2-5): SAVISQKPSRDICQRGTSLTIQCQVDSQVTMMFWYRQQPGQSLTLIATANQGSEATYESGFVIDKFPISRPNLTFSTLTVSNMSPEDSSIYLCRLGIGPYQETQYFGPGTRLLVL.

Judged by frequency, this clonotype is medium-sized. The chain joins TRBV7-2 to TRBJ2-7. Per germline, CDR1 SGHTA and CDR2 FQGNSA. CDR3 size: 13 residues. CDR3: CASSSVPTYEQYF.

This chain connects TRBV7-9 to TRBJ2-7; the TCRdb call, TRBD1, lacks DNA for checking. The CDR3 spans 16 residues. The germline V gene encodes CDR1 SEHNR and CDR2 FQNEAQ (reference sequence). The CDR3 sequence: CASSGGRGLPTYEQYF.

The rearrangement links TRBV14 to TRBJ1-4. The CDR3 runs to 13 residues. Germline assignment: CDR1 SGHDN and CDR2 FVKESK. CDR3 region: CASSQDWNEKLFF.

The CDR3 sequence is CATSGATGGNQPQHF. This rearrangement joins TRBV27 to TRBJ1-5; the D call of TRBD1 rests on TCRdb alone, since no DNA is present to check it. Germline lookup yields CDR1 MNHEY and CDR2 SMNVEV (reference sequence). The CDR3 covers 15 residues.

The chain recombines TRBV20-1 with TRBJ1-5. The CDR3 sequence is 18 residues long. Germline assignment: CDR1 DFQATT and CDR2 SNEGSKA (reference sequence). The CDR3 is CSARALMPEGEGGQPQHF.

CDR3 protein: CASSQVLTGGSNTEAFF. This chain links TRBV4-1 with TRBJ1-1; TCRdb outputs TRBD1, but without DNA this stays unchecked. The CDR3 is 17 amino acids. Germline V lookup: CDR1 MGHRA, CDR2 YSYEKL.

This chain uses TRBV7-2 with TRBJ2-7. This CDR3 is built from 16 residues. Germline V gene lookup returns CDR1 SGHTA and CDR2 FQGNSA. The CDR3: CASSLDLAGDAYEQYF.

This chain links TRBV28 with TRBJ1-5; TCRdb selects TRBD1, and the lack of DNA leaves this call unchecked. Germline V gene lookup returns CDR1 MDHEN and CDR2 SYDVKM. CDR3 size: 15 residues. This CDR3 reads CASSLSGDSNQPQHF.

The gene calls are TRBV27 and TRBJ1-5. The CDR3 loop spans 13 amino acids. Germline values: CDR1 MNHEY, CDR2 SMNVEV (reference sequence). CDR3 sequence: CASSTWGNQPQHF.

The chain is built from TRBV29-1 and TRBJ2-7; with no DNA, the TCRdb D assignment of TRBD1 cannot be verified. The CDR3 consists of 15 residues. Germline V gives CDR1 SQVTM, CDR2 ANQGSEA. The CDR3 loop is CSVLPPGSVYYEQYF.

The CDR3 loop is CASSLRAGTGGNYNEQFF. The rearrangement links TRBV7-9 to TRBJ2-1; the TRBD1 assignment by TCRdb is unverifiable without DNA. In germline, CDR1 is SEHNR, CDR2 FQNEAQ (reference sequence). The CDR3 extends over 18 amino acids.